This is a list of T cell receptor beta chains from one sample in a study of shared clonotypes between healthy human individuals. The table came from immunoSEQ multiplex PCR; TCRdb's copy has only in-frame clones and leaves some out. The table lists 500,000 to 550,000 clones, about 96% of them singletons. The sample was naive CD4+ T cells sorted from blood. Receptor source: a woman aged 25 to 39 in good health. CDR3s include the opening cysteine and the closing phenylalanine or tryptophan. A D gene is named only where the DNA matches it firmly. Size is stated for part of the rows, as once, few or many counts, or as a class when the clone is expanded.

abundance: .
v_gene: TRBV9
d_gene: .
j_gene: TRBJ2-3
CDR3nt: TGTGCCAGCAGCTTGTACGTGGGAGATGGAGATACGCAGTATTTT
CDR3aa: CASSLYVGDGDTQYF

abundance: .
v_gene: TRBV10-3
d_gene: .
j_gene: TRBJ2-6
CDR3nt: TGTGCCATCAGTCTGGACAGCCCGTCTGGGGCCAACGTCCTGACTTTC
CDR3aa: CAISLDSPSGANVLTF

abundance: .
v_gene: TRBV18
d_gene: TRBD1
j_gene: TRBJ2-2
CDR3nt: TGTGCCAGCTCACCCAACAGGGGGTTCACCGGGGAGCTGTTTTTT
CDR3aa: CASSPNRGFTGELFF

abundance: .
v_gene: TRBV7-9
d_gene: TRBD1
j_gene: TRBJ2-5
CDR3nt: TGTGCCAGCAGCTTAGCGCTTGGCTTCATAGGACAGGGAAAAGAGACCCAGTACTTC
CDR3aa: CASSLALGFIGQGKETQYF

abundance: .
v_gene: TRBV25-1
d_gene: TRBD2
j_gene: TRBJ2-7
CDR3nt: TGTGCCAGCAGTGAATACCAGACTAGCGGGAGTTACGAGCAGTACTTC
CDR3aa: CASSEYQTSGSYEQYF

abundance: .
v_gene: TRBV9
d_gene: TRBD2
j_gene: TRBJ2-5
CDR3nt: TGTGCCAGCAGCGGGGACAGGGAGGTTCTAGCGGGAGGAGAGACCCAGTACTTC
CDR3aa: CASSGDREVLAGGETQYF

abundance: .
v_gene: TRBV19
d_gene: .
j_gene: TRBJ2-1
CDR3nt: TGTGCCAGTAGTATATCCCTGAATGAGCAGTTCTTC
CDR3aa: CASSISLNEQFF

abundance: .
v_gene: TRBV11-2
d_gene: .
j_gene: TRBJ2-1
CDR3nt: TGTGCCAGCAGCCGTTACAATGAGCAGTTCTTC
CDR3aa: CASSRYNEQFF

abundance: .
v_gene: TRBV27
d_gene: TRBD2
j_gene: TRBJ2-3
CDR3nt: TGTGCCAGCAGTTCCAACATGGGACTAGCGGGAGAGGCAGATACGCAGTATTTT
CDR3aa: CASSSNMGLAGEADTQYF

abundance: .
v_gene: TRBV28
d_gene: TRBD2
j_gene: TRBJ2-3
CDR3nt: TGTGCCAGCAGTCTTAGCGGGAGATCCACAGATACGCAGTATTTT
CDR3aa: CASSLSGRSTDTQYF

abundance: .
v_gene: TRBV10-1
d_gene: .
j_gene: TRBJ2-7
CDR3nt: TGCGCCAGCAGTGACTGGGCCAACTCCTACGAGCAGTACTTC
CDR3aa: CASSDWANSYEQYF

abundance: .
v_gene: TRBV4-1
d_gene: .
j_gene: TRBJ1-5
CDR3nt: TGCGCCAGCAGCCAAATTTACCGGGTCAATCAGCCCCAGCATTTT
CDR3aa: CASSQIYRVNQPQHF

abundance: .
v_gene: TRBV15
d_gene: .
j_gene: TRBJ2-7
CDR3nt: TGTGCCACCAGCAATTCTCCGGACAACTCCTACGAGCAGTACTTC
CDR3aa: CATSNSPDNSYEQYF

abundance: once
v_gene: TRBV5-1
d_gene: .
j_gene: TRBJ2-3
CDR3nt: TGCGCCAGCAGCTTGATCGGGGATACGCAGTATTTT
CDR3aa: CASSLIGDTQYF

abundance: .
v_gene: TRBV7-9
d_gene: TRBD1
j_gene: TRBJ2-5
CDR3nt: TGTGCCAGCAGCTCTACGACAGGGTTTCAGTTCGGAGAGACCCAGTACTTC
CDR3aa: CASSSTTGFQFGETQYF

abundance: .
v_gene: TRBV4-1
d_gene: TRBD2
j_gene: TRBJ2-2
CDR3nt: TGCGCCAGCAGCCGGTGGGACGGGGGGGCGAACACCGGGGAGCTGTTTTTT
CDR3aa: CASSRWDGGANTGELFF

abundance: .
v_gene: TRBV6-1
d_gene: .
j_gene: TRBJ2-7
CDR3nt: TGTGCCAGCATCCCTCGGCAGGGAAGTGACGAGCAGTACTTC
CDR3aa: CASIPRQGSDEQYF

abundance: .
v_gene: TRBV4-1
d_gene: .
j_gene: TRBJ1-3
CDR3nt: TGCGCCAGCAGCCCAAGAGTGGGGATTGGAAACACCATATATTTT
CDR3aa: CASSPRVGIGNTIYF

abundance: .
v_gene: TRBV29-1
d_gene: .
j_gene: TRBJ1-2
CDR3nt: TGCAGCGTTGGAGACCGGGTCCTCTATGGCTACACCTTC
CDR3aa: CSVGDRVLYGYTF

abundance: .
v_gene: TRBV28
d_gene: TRBD2
j_gene: TRBJ2-7
CDR3nt: TGTGCCAGCAGTTTGTTCGGGGAGGGAGGATACTACGAGCAGTACTTC
CDR3aa: CASSLFGEGGYYEQYF

abundance: .
v_gene: TRBV5-4
d_gene: .
j_gene: TRBJ2-3
CDR3nt: TGTGCCAGCACCCCGGCAGCATCCCAGAGCACAGATACGCAGTATTTT
CDR3aa: CASTPAASQSTDTQYF

abundance: .
v_gene: TRBV28
d_gene: .
j_gene: TRBJ1-4
CDR3nt: TGTGCCAGCAGATCAACTAATGAAAAACTGTTTTTT
CDR3aa: CASRSTNEKLFF

abundance: .
v_gene: TRBV19
d_gene: TRBD2
j_gene: TRBJ2-4
CDR3nt: TGTGCCAGTAGTAACGGGACTAGCGGTTCCAAAAACATTCAGTACTTC
CDR3aa: CASSNGTSGSKNIQYF

abundance: .
v_gene: TRBV6-1
d_gene: .
j_gene: TRBJ2-3
CDR3nt: TGTGCCAGCAGGGGTGGATCCTCAGATACGCAGTATTTT
CDR3aa: CASRGGSSDTQYF

abundance: .
v_gene: TRBV11-2
d_gene: .
j_gene: TRBJ2-7
CDR3nt: TGTGCCAGCAGCTTATCCCGCAGCGAACCCTACGAGCAGTACTTC
CDR3aa: CASSLSRSEPYEQYF

abundance: few
v_gene: TRBV19
d_gene: .
j_gene: TRBJ2-2
CDR3nt: TGTGTGACGAGTGCAGCGGGCACCGGGGAGCTGTTTTTT
CDR3aa: CVTSAAGTGELFF

abundance: .
v_gene: TRBV12-5
d_gene: .
j_gene: TRBJ1-2
CDR3nt: TGTGCTAGTGGTCTAGGGCCGGACGGATACTACACCTTC
CDR3aa: CASGLGPDGYYTF

abundance: .
v_gene: TRBV9
d_gene: .
j_gene: TRBJ2-2
CDR3nt: TGTGCCAGCAGCCCCCTGCTAGCGCAGAACACCGGGGAGCTGTTTTTT
CDR3aa: CASSPLLAQNTGELFF

abundance: .
v_gene: TRBV11-3
d_gene: TRBD2
j_gene: TRBJ2-3
CDR3nt: TGTGCCAGCAGCTCTAGCGGGAGGATCACAGATACGCAGTATTTT
CDR3aa: CASSSSGRITDTQYF

abundance: .
v_gene: TRBV4-1
d_gene: .
j_gene: TRBJ1-1
CDR3nt: TGCGCCAGCAGCCTTCCGGGGCGAATGAACACTGAAGCTTTCTTT
CDR3aa: CASSLPGRMNTEAFF

abundance: .
v_gene: TRBV4-1
d_gene: TRBD1
j_gene: TRBJ2-2
CDR3nt: TGCGCCAGCAGGTTCGGACAGGGGGCGAACACCGGGGAGCTGTTTTTT
CDR3aa: CASRFGQGANTGELFF